A selection of T cell receptor beta chains follows, all from one sample in a study of T cell responses to AZD1222 COVID-19 vaccine. Clones were sequenced by immunoSEQ multiplex PCR, and TCRdb holds only the in-frame ones, with some missing. This table holds about 120,000 clones, 88% found once. The sequencing here drew on peripheral blood, taken on day 0 of AZD1222 vaccination. The receptors derive from an adult in good health. Each CDR3 is given with its conserved first and last residue. D genes are given only for firm matches. Expanded clones get a size class; other rows say once, few or many, or leave the size out.

length | J | D | V | size | DNA | CDR3
15 | TRBJ2-1 | - | TRBV10-1 | once | TGCGCCAGCAGTGACTCGGGGGCGTCCTACAATGAGCAGTTCTTC | CASSDSGASYNEQFF
16 | TRBJ2-1 | TRBD2 | TRBV5-1 | once | TGCGCCAGCAGCTGGACTAGCGGGGAGACTAACAATGAGCAGTTCTTC | CASSWTSGETNNEQFF
15 | TRBJ1-4 | - | TRBV6-1 | - | TGTGCCAGCAGTGAGACAGCCCCAACTAATGAAAAACTGTTTTTT | CASSETAPTNEKLFF
14 | TRBJ2-3 | TRBD2 | TRBV2 | - | TGTGCCAGCTGGAGCGGGGGCAGCACAGATACGCAGTATTTT | CASWSGGSTDTQYF
14 | TRBJ2-1 | TRBD1 | TRBV12-5 | once | TGTGCTAGTGGTTTCGGGACAGGAAACAATGAGCAGTTCTTC | CASGFGTGNNEQFF
18 | TRBJ2-3 | TRBD2 | TRBV28 | - | TGTGCCAGCAGTTCGCGGGGGGCCAGAGTCGCAATTTCAGATACGCAGTATTTT | CASSSRGARVAISDTQYF
16 | TRBJ1-1 | TRBD1 | TRBV5-1 | - | TGCGCCAGCAGCTTAGGGGTCACAGGGGTGATGGCTGAAGCTTTCTTT | CASSLGVTGVMAEAFF
16 | TRBJ2-1 | TRBD2 | TRBV7-9 | - | TGTGCCAGCAGCTTAGCGCTAGCGGGGACTGTCGATGAGCAGTTCTTC | CASSLALAGTVDEQFF
14 | TRBJ2-3 | - | TRBV6-2/TRBV6-3 | - | TGTGCCAGCAGTTACTCGATTCAGTGGGATACGCAGTATTTT | CASSYSIQWDTQYF
13 | TRBJ2-7 | TRBD1 | TRBV18 | - | TGTGCCAGCTCAATCGGACAGGGGTGGGAGCAGTACTTC | CASSIGQGWEQYF
15 | TRBJ1-1 | TRBD1 | TRBV18 | few | TGTGCCAGCTCACCACCGGAGGGGGCTAGAACTGAAGCTTTCTTT | CASSPPEGARTEAFF
15 | TRBJ1-5 | TRBD1 | TRBV6-2/TRBV6-3 | - | TGTGCCAGCAGTCAAACAGGGGGAACGGGACAGCCCCAGCATTTT | CASSQTGGTGQPQHF
15 | TRBJ1-4 | TRBD1 | TRBV6-5 | - | TGTGCCAGCAGCCCGAGACAGGGGACTAATGAAAAACTGTTTTTT | CASSPRQGTNEKLFF
13 | TRBJ2-7 | - | TRBV6-2/TRBV6-3 | - | TGTGCCAGCAGTTACCGGGAATTCTACGAGCAGTACTTC | CASSYREFYEQYF
11 | TRBJ2-5 | - | TRBV20-1 | - | TGCAGTGCTTTGTTGGGGGAGACCCAGTACTTC | CSALLGETQYF